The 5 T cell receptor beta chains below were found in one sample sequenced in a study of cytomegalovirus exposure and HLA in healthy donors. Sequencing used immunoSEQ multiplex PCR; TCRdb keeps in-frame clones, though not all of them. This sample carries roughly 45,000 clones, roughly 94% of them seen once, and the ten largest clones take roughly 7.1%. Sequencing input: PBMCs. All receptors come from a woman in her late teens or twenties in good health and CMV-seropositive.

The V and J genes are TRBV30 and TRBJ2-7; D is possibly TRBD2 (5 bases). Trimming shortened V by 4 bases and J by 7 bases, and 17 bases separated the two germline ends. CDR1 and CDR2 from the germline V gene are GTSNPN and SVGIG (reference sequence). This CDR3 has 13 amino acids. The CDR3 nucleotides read TGTGCCTGGAAAGCGCCCCGAAGGGAGGAGCAGTACTTC. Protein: CAWKAPRREEQYF.

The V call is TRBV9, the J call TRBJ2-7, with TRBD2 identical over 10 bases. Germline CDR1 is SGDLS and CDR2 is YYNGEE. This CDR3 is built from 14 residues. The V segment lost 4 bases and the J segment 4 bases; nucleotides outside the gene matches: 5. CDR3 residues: CASSPGLAAYEQYF. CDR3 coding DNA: TGTGCCAGCAGCCCTGGACTAGCGGCATACGAGCAGTACTTC. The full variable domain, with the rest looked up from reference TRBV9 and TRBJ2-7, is DSGVTQTPKHLITATGQRVTLRCSPRSGDLSVYWYQQSLDQGLQFLIQYYNGEERAKGNILERFSAQQFPDLHSELNLSSLELGDSALYFCASSPGLAAYEQYFGPGTRLTVT.

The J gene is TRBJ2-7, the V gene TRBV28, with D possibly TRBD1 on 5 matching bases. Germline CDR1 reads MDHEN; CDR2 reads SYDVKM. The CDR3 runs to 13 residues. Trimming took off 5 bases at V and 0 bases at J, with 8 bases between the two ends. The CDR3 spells CASSPTASYEQYF. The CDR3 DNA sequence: TGTGCCAGCAGTCCGACAGCCTCCTACGAGCAGTACTTC.

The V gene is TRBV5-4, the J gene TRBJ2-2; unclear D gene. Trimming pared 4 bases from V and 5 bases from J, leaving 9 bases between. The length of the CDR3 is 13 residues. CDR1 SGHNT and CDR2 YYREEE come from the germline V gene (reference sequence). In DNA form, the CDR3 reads TGTGCCAGCAGCCTGGCCCAAACCGGGGAGCTGTTTTTT. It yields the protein CASSLAQTGELFF.

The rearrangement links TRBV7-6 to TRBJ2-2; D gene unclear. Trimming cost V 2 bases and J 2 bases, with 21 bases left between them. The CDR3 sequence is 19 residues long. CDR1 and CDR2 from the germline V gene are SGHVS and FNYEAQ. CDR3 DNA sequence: TGTGCCAGCAGCTTATGGTTAACAGAACCTCAACAAAACACCGGGGAGCTGTTTTTT. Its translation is CASSLWLTEPQQNTGELFF.